This is a list of T cell receptor beta chains from one sample in a study of blood T cell repertoires in COVID-19. TCRdb's copy holds only in-frame clones and misses some; the assay was immunoSEQ multiplex PCR. The profile covers some 65,000 clones, with 75% to 90% appearing a single time and 15% to 20% taken by the ten largest. The sample consisted of peripheral blood. These receptors all stem from a man between 40 and 49 years old with COVID-19, enrolled during active disease. Both conserved end residues are trimmed from each CDR3. The order of the fields is J gene, V gene, CDR3 protein.

TRBJ1-1	TRBV19	ASADRGEVSF
TRBJ2-5	TRBV5-4	ASSKLGSGGAEETQY
TRBJ1-6	TRBV21-1	ASSKARTGENSPLH
TRBJ2-2	TRBV24-1	ATSDPNIAGEAGELF
TRBJ2-7	TRBV9	ASSAGFEQY
TRBJ1-1	TRBV29-1	SVESRGSTEAF
TRBJ2-5	TRBV10-2	ASVGAGGQETQY
TRBJ1-1	TRBV18	ASSPTDVRSEAF
TRBJ2-2	TRBV7-2	ASSSQAGGNTGELF
TRBJ1-6	TRBV19	ASSPQGASPLH
TRBJ1-1	TRBV4-2	ASSQTGTGTLGTEAF
TRBJ2-7	TRBV12-5	ASAPRPGQGPREQY
TRBJ2-3	TRBV30	AWSGLAGSTDTQY
TRBJ1-1	TRBV3-1/TRBV3-2	ASSHDRQGTEAF
TRBJ1-2	TRBV28	ASSPPGQGSVSYGYT
TRBJ2-2	TRBV5-1	ASSLLRGNAGELF
TRBJ2-5	TRBV10-3	AMGERGGQETQY
TRBJ1-3	TRBV19	ASRRTGSGNTIY
TRBJ2-1	TRBV5-6	ASSYGGPLESSYNEQF
TRBJ1-6	TRBV10-3	AIRSGTDDSPLH
TRBJ2-6	TRBV14	ASSQVSGGPYKSSGANVLT
TRBJ1-3	TRBV5-1	ASSPGAGNTIY
TRBJ1-1	TRBV11-2	ASSPGWD
TRBJ2-3	TRBV7-6	ASSLGPGGTSTDTQY
TRBJ2-7	TRBV10-3	AISPQYEQY
TRBJ2-7	TRBV27	ASSLAGGRYEQY
TRBJ1-2	TRBV14	ASSHRDLYGYT
TRBJ1-5	TRBV18	ASSPRQGNSNQPQH
TRBJ1-4	TRBV2	ASGGAEKLF
TRBJ1-5	TRBV12-3/TRBV12-4	ASSLTVNQPQH
TRBJ2-7	TRBV5-1	ASSLRGSPIAYKQY
TRBJ2-1	TRBV2	ASSDRGEQF
TRBJ1-4	TRBV6-6	ASSYPDSEKLF
TRBJ2-3	TRBV5-1	ASSSGVTSGGAGRTDTQY
TRBJ2-1	TRBV20-1	SASPMRGGYNEQF
TRBJ1-6	TRBV6-1	ASSEAPPRGSPLH
TRBJ1-1	TRBV6-1	ASSEVGRGLPEAF
TRBJ1-6	TRBV3-1/TRBV3-2	ASSQAGGSYNSPLH
TRBJ1-1	TRBV6-5	ASIREGRGTEAF
TRBJ1-2	TRBV28	ASRLGGYGYT
TRBJ2-2	TRBV19	ASSLGLAGVIGTGELF
TRBJ2-5	TRBV6-5	ATLDRGEGETQY
TRBJ2-2	TRBV28	ASTLGLPNTGELF
TRBJ2-7	TRBV18	ASSPRDGGSYEQY
TRBJ2-5	TRBV7-3	ASSQTSGGGETQY
TRBJ1-3	TRBV9	ASSVEGQDGNTIY